A single sample gave rise to the 20 T cell receptor beta chains below, sequenced in a study of post-analysis software for immune sequencing data. These receptors are not linked to any known antigen. Prepared TCR beta cDNA libraries contained unique molecular identifiers. TCRdb analysed the PCR reads with MiXCR anew, one entry per CDR3 protein. The profile shows under 900,000 distinct CDR3 sequences, roughly 58% of them singletons. Broader study findings: Among 5 or 6 TRBV segments more frequent in patients than controls were TRBV5-6, TRBV5-1 and TRBV20-1.

The sequenced material came from blood. The receptors were gathered from a girl aged 5-17 years with multiple sclerosis.

The chain couples TRBV12-3 or TRBV12-4 to TRBJ2-7, with TRBD1 matching 11 bases. V lost 10 bases to trimming and J lost 4 bases; unmatched junction nucleotides: 6. The CDR3 has 13 residues. The CDR3 sequence: CAIRTGGRYEQYF. Written as DNA, the CDR3 is TGTGCCATCAGGACAGGGGGCAGGTACGAGCAGTACTTC.

The CDR3 protein is CSASITGGVQPQHF. The CDR3 region has the DNA TGCAGTGCTAGCATCACAGGGGGGGTTCAGCCCCAGCATTTT. The chain uses TRBV20-1 and TRBJ1-5; TRBD1 matches 8 bases. Germline V gene lookup returns CDR1 DFQATT and CDR2 SNEGSKA (reference sequence). The V segment lost 3 bases and the J segment 6 bases; nucleotides outside the gene matches: 7. The CDR3 contains 14 residues.

The genes are TRBV3-1 and TRBJ2-7; TRBD2 matches at 9 bases. Germline V gene sequence: CDR1 LGHDT, CDR2 YNNKEL (reference sequence). The trim removed 2 bases at V and 2 bases at J, leaving 7 bases unmatched. The CDR3 contains 16 residues. The CDR3 here is CASSQSVASGAYEQYF. The DNA of the CDR3 is TGTGCCAGCAGCCAAAGCGTCGCTAGCGGGGCCTACGAGCAGTACTTC.

The rearrangement joins TRBV29-1 to TRBJ1-2, with D maybe TRBD1 (6 bases). There are 19 residues in the CDR3. The germline CDR1 and CDR2 sequences are SQVTM and ANQGSEA. Trimming stripped 4 bases from V and 6 bases from J, with 33 bases between. CDR3 protein: CSVGGSDRRAGSGPDGYTF. The DNA for the CDR3 is TGCAGCGTTGGGGGATCAGACAGGAGAGCCGGTAGTGGCCCCGATGGCTACACCTTC.

The genes are TRBV20-1 and TRBJ1-4; TRBD1 might be the D (5 bases). CDR1 and CDR2 (germline): DFQATT, SNEGSKA (reference sequence). V dropped 0 bases and J dropped 7 bases, with 12 bases sitting between them. CDR3 length: 14 amino acids. Written as DNA, the CDR3 is TGCAGTGCTAGAGAGGGGCCCTTGGGTGAAAAACTGTTTTTT. Translating it yields CSAREGPLGEKLFF.

This clonotype was seen ten or more times. This chain joins TRBV7-6 and TRBJ1-2; D uncertain. Trimming cost V 4 bases and J 9 bases, with 18 bases left between them. The CDR3 is 14 amino acids. Looked up from germline, CDR1 is SGHVS and CDR2 is FNYEAQ. CDR3 sequence reads: CASSSADGFVSYTF. CDR3 bases: TGTGCCAGCAGCTCCGCTGACGGGTTTGTGAGCTACACCTTC.

This clonotype appeared once. V usage is TRBV5-5 and J usage is TRBJ1-5, with a possible D match to TRBD1 (5 bases). Trimming took off 3 bases at V and 7 bases at J, with 11 bases between the two ends. The germline gives CDR1 SGHKS, CDR2 YYEKEE (reference sequence). The CDR3 spans 13 residues. The CDR3 here is CASSSLRDQPQHF. CDR3 DNA sequence: TGTGCCAGCAGCTCACTCAGGGACCAGCCCCAGCATTTT. Full variable domain (rest looked up from reference TRBV5-5 and TRBJ1-5): DAGVTQSPTHLIKTRGQQVTLRCSPISGHKSVSWYQQVLGQGPQFIFQYYEKEERGRGNFPDRFSARQFPNYSSELNVNALLLGDSALYLCASSSLRDQPQHFGDGTRLSIL.

The CDR3 spells CASSLAYGQDEQYF. CDR3 in DNA: TGCGCCAGCAGCTTGGCCTATGGACAGGACGAGCAGTACTTC. The chain combines TRBV5-1 with TRBJ2-5; 7 positions match TRBD1. The DNA end is a closer match to TRBJ2-7, so the J assignment may be wrong. The CDR3 consists of 14 residues. CDR1 is SGHRS, CDR2 YFSETQ, per germline.

The chain is built from TRBV2 and TRBJ1-2; D might be TRBD1 (6 bases). Trimming took off 6 bases at V and 5 bases at J, with 19 bases between the two ends. Germline CDR1 is SNHLY and CDR2 is FYNNEI. The CDR3 contains 15 residues. Here the CDR3 reads CASSNRDSQKYGYTF. CDR3 in DNA: TGTGCCAGCAGCAACAGGGATTCACAAAAGTATGGCTACACCTTC.

The chain combines TRBV5-6 with TRBJ2-7; 11 bases align to TRBD1. The J call is in doubt because the DNA end fits TRBJ2-5 better. The CDR3 runs to 16 residues. Germline V gene sequence: CDR1 SGHDT, CDR2 YYEEEE. This chain's CDR3 is CASSSGRDRGWKTQYF. Here the CDR3 DNA reads TGTGCCAGCAGCTCGGGCCGGGACAGGGGGTGGAAGACCCAGTACTTC.

This chain links TRBV12-3 or TRBV12-4 with TRBJ2-1; D might be TRBD1 or TRBD2, each matching 5 bases. V was trimmed by 7 bases and J by 10 bases, leaving 14 bases between them. The CDR3 sequence is 12 residues long. CDR3 nucleotides: TGTGCCAGCACCAGAGGGGTGGGAGAGCAGTTCTTC. Encoded protein: CASTRGVGEQFF.

The V gene is TRBV29-1, the J gene TRBJ2-1; a weak D match, TRBD2 (7 bases). Germline CDR1 SQVTM, CDR2 ANQGSEA. Trimming removed 7 bases from V and 3 bases from J, with 16 bases in between. The CDR3 is made up of 14 amino acids. The CDR3, as DNA: TGCAGCGGGGGCGGGGGCAGGGTCTACAATGAGCAGTTCTTC. As protein: CSGGGGRVYNEQFF.

V usage is TRBV7-9 and J usage is TRBJ2-3; D is uncertain. This CDR3 comprises 14 residues. The ends were cut back, 2 bases at V and 4 bases at J, with 10 bases in the middle. Germline-derived CDR1 and CDR2 are SEHNR and FQNEAQ (reference sequence). The CDR3 sequence: CASSLSRVSDTQYF. As DNA, the CDR3 is TGTGCCAGCAGCTTAAGTAGGGTCTCAGATACGCAGTATTTT.

The chain combines TRBV13 with TRBJ2-7; D is uncertain. Trimming removed 4 bases from V and 2 bases from J, with 12 bases in between. The V gene's germline CDR1 is PRHDT and CDR2 FYEKMQ (reference sequence). The CDR3 loop spans 14 amino acids. As DNA, the CDR3 is TGTGCCAGCAGCTCGGGCCTTACCCCCTACGAGCAGTACTTC. This encodes CASSSGLTPYEQYF.

This clonotype appeared a few times. The genes are TRBV5-1 and TRBJ2-7; D gene unclear. V was cut by 3 bases and J by 3 bases, with 10 bases left in between. Germline V gene sequence: CDR1 SGHRS, CDR2 YFSETQ. The CDR3 is 13 residues long. CDR3 in DNA: TGCGCCAGCAGCTCAAGCAGCTTCTACGAGCAGTACTTC. This gives the protein CASSSSSFYEQYF.

The chain carries TRBV25-1 and TRBJ2-7; TRBD1 matches 12 bases. The CDR3 totals 14 residues. CDR1 and CDR2 (germline): MGHDK, SYGVNS. J was trimmed by 6 bases and V by 2 bases; bases with no gene match: 2. The CDR3 nucleotides are TGTGCCAGCAGTGAAAGGGACAGGGGGCTCGAGCAGTACTTC. Its translation is CASSERDRGLEQYF.

V gene TRBV29-1 combines with J gene TRBJ2-5, with TRBD2 as a possible D gene (6 bases). From germline, CDR1 is SQVTM and CDR2 ANQGSEA. Between the trimmed V and J ends, which lost 3 bases and 3 bases, there was a span of 11 bases. CDR3 length: 13 residues. The CDR3 spells CSVDGGEEETQYF. CDR3 sequence (DNA): TGCAGCGTTGACGGCGGGGAAGAAGAGACCCAGTACTTC.

The chain uses TRBV20-1 and TRBJ2-1, with TRBD2 matching over 8 bases. V was clipped by 3 bases and J by 6 bases; unmatched bases: 4. This CDR3 has 13 residues. Germline assignment: CDR1 DFQATT and CDR2 SNEGSKA (reference sequence). The DNA for the CDR3 is TGCAGTGCTAGCGGGGGGGCAGGCAATGAGCAGTTCTTC. This translates into CSASGGAGNEQFF.

The chain recombines TRBV5-1 with TRBJ1-4, with D unresolved. Germline V CDR1 and CDR2: SGHRS, YFSETQ. The V end was cut by 1 base, the J end by 0 bases, with 7 bases between. This CDR3 spans 15 amino acids. CDR3 in DNA: TGCGCCAGCAGCTTGACGGAGCCAACTAATGAAAAACTGTTTTTT. It codes for CASSLTEPTNEKLFF.

The chain is built from TRBV29-1 and TRBJ2-1, with a possible D match to TRBD1 (5 bases). This CDR3 comprises 13 residues. Germline CDR1 and CDR2: SQVTM and ANQGSEA. The CDR3, as DNA: TGCAGTGCGGTCAGGGCAGGGCACAATGAGCAGTTCTTC. Its protein is CSAVRAGHNEQFF.